The clone carrying this TCR beta chain occurred a few times. The antigen is undetermined. This sample is part of a study of post-analysis software for immune sequencing data. Study-wide findings and caveats: Compared against controls, patients with multiple sclerosis displayed significantly lower normalized Chao1 diversity. Batch-mates among the samples co-clustered strongly by F measure.

Presence of unique molecular identifiers characterized the TCR beta cDNA libraries. A population of about 0.9 to 10 million T cells gave rise to approximately 530,000 cDNA molecules. One entry per CDR3 protein results from TCRdb running MiXCR on the PCR reads. The data contain 740,000 or so distinct CDR3 sequences, approximately 57% of them singletons. Sequences were obtained from blood. The TCR sequence derives from a girl under 18 with multiple sclerosis.

CDR3 loop: CASSAGQGRNSPLHF. DNA for the CDR3: TGTGCCAGCAGCGCCGGACAGGGGCGTAATTCACCCCTCCACTTT. The gene calls are TRBV7-3 and TRBJ1-6, with TRBD1 matching 9 bases. CDR1 and CDR2 (germline): SGHTA, FQGTGA. Losses at the gene ends were 5 bases for V and 6 bases for J; bases not matched to a gene: 5. This CDR3 comprises 15 residues.